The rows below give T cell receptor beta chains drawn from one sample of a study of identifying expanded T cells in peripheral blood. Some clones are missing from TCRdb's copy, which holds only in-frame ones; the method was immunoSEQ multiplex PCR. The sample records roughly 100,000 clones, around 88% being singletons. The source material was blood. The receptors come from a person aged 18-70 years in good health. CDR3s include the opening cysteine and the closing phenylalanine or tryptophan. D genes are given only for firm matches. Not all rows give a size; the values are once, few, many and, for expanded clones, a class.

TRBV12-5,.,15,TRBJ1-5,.,TGTGCTAGTGGTTTGGAGCCCACGTACAATCAGCCCCAGCATTTT,CASGLEPTYNQPQHF
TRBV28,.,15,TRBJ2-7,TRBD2,TGTGCCAGCAGTTTATCCGGGAGGGTAACCTACGAGCAGTACTTC,CASSLSGRVTYEQYF
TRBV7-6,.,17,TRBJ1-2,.,TGTGCCAGCAGCTTAGCTGGGGGCAGGCCCGCAAAGATCGGCTACACCTTC,CASSLAGGRPAKIGYTF
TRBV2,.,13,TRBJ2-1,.,TGTGCCAGCAGCTGGGGTAGTTACAATGAGCAGTTCTTC,CASSWGSYNEQFF
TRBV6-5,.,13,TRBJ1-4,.,TGTGCCAGTCAGACCGGGACCCGGGGAAAACTGTTTTTT,CASQTGTRGKLFF
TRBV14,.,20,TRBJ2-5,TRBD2,TGTGCCAGCAGCCAAGACCGACTAGCGGGGGCTCGCCATTCCCAAGAGACCCAGTACTTC,CASSQDRLAGARHSQETQYF
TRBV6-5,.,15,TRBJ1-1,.,TGTGCCAGCAGTTACTCAGGGGGGATTTTTGCTGAAGCTTTCTTT,CASSYSGGIFAEAFF
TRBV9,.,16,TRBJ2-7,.,TGTGCCAGCAGCGTAGGCTCTGGTGGTACCTCCTACGAGCAGTACTTC,CASSVGSGGTSYEQYF
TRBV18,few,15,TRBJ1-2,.,TGTGCCAGCTCACCTAGTCAGGACAGCGAATATGGCTACACCTTC,CASSPSQDSEYGYTF
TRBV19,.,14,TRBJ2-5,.,TGTGCCAGTAGTTGGACAAGCGGTGCGGAGACCCAGTACTTC,CASSWTSGAETQYF
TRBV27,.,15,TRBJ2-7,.,TGTGCCAGCAGTCCTATACCCCCACTGCCCCACGAGCAGTACTTC,CASSPIPPLPHEQYF
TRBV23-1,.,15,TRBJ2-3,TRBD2,TGCGCCAGCAGTCCCCCGGGGGGGCTCACAGATACGCAGTATTTT,CASSPPGGLTDTQYF
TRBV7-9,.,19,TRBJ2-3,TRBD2,TGTGCCAGCAGCGCCGGACTAGCGGGGGGGCAGTTGCTTACAGATACGCAGTATTTT,CASSAGLAGGQLLTDTQYF
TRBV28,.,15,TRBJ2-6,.,TGTGCCAGCAGTTCCCCCAGCTCTGGGGCCAACGTCCTGACTTTC,CASSSPSSGANVLTF
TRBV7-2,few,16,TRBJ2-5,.,TGTGCCAGCAGCTTAGTGTTTCGGGGGCCCGGGGAGACCCAGTACTTC,CASSLVFRGPGETQYF
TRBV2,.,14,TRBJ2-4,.,TGTGCCGCGGGCATCCCTACGACAGAAAACATTCAGTACTTC,CAAGIPTTENIQYF
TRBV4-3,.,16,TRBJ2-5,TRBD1,TGCGCCAGCAGCCAAGAAGCGGACAGGGGGCGGGAGACCCAGTACTTC,CASSQEADRGRETQYF
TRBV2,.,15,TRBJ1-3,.,TGTGCCACCTCCGGGATTCTTTACTCTGGAAACACCATATATTTT,CATSGILYSGNTIYF
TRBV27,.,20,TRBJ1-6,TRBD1,TGTGCCAGCAGTTTAATGTTTCGGGGAGCAGGGGGTCAGTATAATTCACCCCTCCACTTT,CASSLMFRGAGGQYNSPLHF
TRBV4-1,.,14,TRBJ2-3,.,TGCGCCAGCAGCCGACAGATTGAGGGGAGTACGCAGTATTTT,CASSRQIEGSTQYF
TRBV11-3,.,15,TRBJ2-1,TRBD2,TGTGCCAGCAGCTCATCCGGGACTAGGTACAATGAGCAGTTCTTC,CASSSSGTRYNEQFF
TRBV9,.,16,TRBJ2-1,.,TGTGCCAGCAGCGGACGCTCCGGGGAATCCTACAATGAGCAGTTCTTC,CASSGRSGESYNEQFF
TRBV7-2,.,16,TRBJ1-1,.,TGTGCCAGCAGCTTAGCGCGGGGTACAATGAACACTGAAGCTTTCTTT,CASSLARGTMNTEAFF
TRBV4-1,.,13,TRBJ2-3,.,TGCGCCAGCAGCCAAGTAATCACAGATACGCAGTATTTT,CASSQVITDTQYF
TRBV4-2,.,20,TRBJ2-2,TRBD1,TGTGCCAGCAGCCAAGATCACTTGCCCGGGACAGGGGGGGGTTCCGGGGAGCTGTTTTTT,CASSQDHLPGTGGGSGELFF
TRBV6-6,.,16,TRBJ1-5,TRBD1,TGTGCCAGCAGACCGACAGGGGCAAATAGCAATCAGCCCCAGCATTTT,CASRPTGANSNQPQHF
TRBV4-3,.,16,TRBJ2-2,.,TGCGCCAGCAGCCCAATGGGAGGGGGCAGCACCGGGGAGCTGTTTTTT,CASSPMGGGSTGELFF
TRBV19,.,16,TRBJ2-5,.,TGTGCCAGTAGCCACCTGGTGGGGAGATCACAAGAGACCCAGTACTTC,CASSHLVGRSQETQYF
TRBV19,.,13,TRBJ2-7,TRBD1,TGTGCCAGTAGCCGGGACAGGGGACACGAGCAGTACTTC,CASSRDRGHEQYF
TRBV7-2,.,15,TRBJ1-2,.,TGTGCCAGCAGCTTACCCCGGATTATTAACTATGGCTACACCTTC,CASSLPRIINYGYTF
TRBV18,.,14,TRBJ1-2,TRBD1,TGTGCCAGCTCACGACCGGGACAGGCATTAAGCTACACCTTC,CASSRPGQALSYTF
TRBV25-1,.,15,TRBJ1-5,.,TGTGCCAGCAGTGAGGGGCAGGTCCCCGGGCGGCCCCAGCATTTT,CASSEGQVPGRPQHF
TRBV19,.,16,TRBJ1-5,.,TGTGCCAGTAGAGCCCGGAAATCTCGGGCTAATCAGCCCCAGCATTTT,CASRARKSRANQPQHF
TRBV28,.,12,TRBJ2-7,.,TGTGCCAGCAGTTTAGGATCCGACGAGCAGTACTTC,CASSLGSDEQYF
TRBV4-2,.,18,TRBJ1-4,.,TGTGCCAGCAGCCAAGAAGGGGCAGAGGACTTCGCTAATGAAAAACTGTTTTTT,CASSQEGAEDFANEKLFF
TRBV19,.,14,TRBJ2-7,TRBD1,TGTGCCAGTAGTATAGAGGACAGGTCGTACGAGCAGTACTTC,CASSIEDRSYEQYF
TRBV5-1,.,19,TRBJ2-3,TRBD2,TGCGCCAGCAGCTTGGTGGGTTTAGCGGGGGGGCCGAGAGCAGATACGCAGTATTTT,CASSLVGLAGGPRADTQYF
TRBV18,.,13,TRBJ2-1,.,TGTGCCAGCGACGTGGGGGCTTACAATGAGCAGTTCTTC,CASDVGAYNEQFF
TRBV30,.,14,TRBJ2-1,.,TGTGCCTGGAGTGGGGAGGGGGCCTACAATGAGCAGTTCTTC,CAWSGEGAYNEQFF
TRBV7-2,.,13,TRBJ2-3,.,TGTGCCAGCAGCACCCGAAGGGCAGATACGCAGTATTTT,CASSTRRADTQYF
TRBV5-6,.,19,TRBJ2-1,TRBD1,TGTGCCAGCAGCCCGGCATTCACAGGGGAAGCCGCCTCCTACAATGAGCAGTTCTTC,CASSPAFTGEAASYNEQFF
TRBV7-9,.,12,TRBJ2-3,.,TGTGCCAGCCTACCCGGGGCAGATACGCAGTATTTT,CASLPGADTQYF
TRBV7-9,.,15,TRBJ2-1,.,TGTGCCAGCAGCTTAATCCCGGGGCCTTACAATGAGCAGTTCTTC,CASSLIPGPYNEQFF
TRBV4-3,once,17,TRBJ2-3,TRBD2,TGCGCCAGCAGCCAAGCCTCGACTAGCGGCCCCACAGATACGCAGTATTTT,CASSQASTSGPTDTQYF
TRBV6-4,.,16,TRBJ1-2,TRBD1,TGTGCCAGCAGGCCGGGAACCGGGACAGGGGGCCTGGGCTACACCTTC,CASRPGTGTGGLGYTF
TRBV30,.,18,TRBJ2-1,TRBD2,TGTGCCTGGAGCGGAGGATGGCGGGGGGCTTCAATCTACAATGAGCAGTTCTTC,CAWSGGWRGASIYNEQFF
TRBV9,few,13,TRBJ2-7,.,TGTGCCAGCAGCGTGGCGACGCGCGCAGCGCAGTACTTC,CASSVATRAAQYF
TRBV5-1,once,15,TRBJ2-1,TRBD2,TGCGCCAGCAGCTTGTTGTGGACTAGCGGTAATGAGCAGTTCTTC,CASSLLWTSGNEQFF
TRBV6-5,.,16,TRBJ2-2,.,TGTGCCAGCAGTTACGAGGGTTCCGCGAACACCGGGGAGCTGTTTTTT,CASSYEGSANTGELFF